The present TCR beta chain was sequenced within a study of PD-1 blockade in classical Hodgkin lymphoma. Generated by immunoSEQ multiplex PCR, the TCRdb table keeps only in-frame clones and is missing some. The top ten hold less than 40% of the sample, which has 11,000 or so clones, 80% to 90% seen once. The CDR3 contains 11 residues. V gave up 4 bases and J gave up 5 bases, with 4 bases separating them. Germline assignment: CDR1 MNHEY and CDR2 SVGAGI. Time point meaning: cycle 4 day 1 (C4D1), after less than 7 weeks of nivolumab. Every patient had relapsed following autologous stem cell transplantation, and cohorts differed in brentuximab vedotin exposure. Thawed PBMCs were subjected to magnetic negative selection, which yielded isolated CD8+ T cells. Complete response, partial response or progressive disease were the best responses.

The chain recombines TRBV6-5 with TRBJ2-3; D is uncertain. The clonotype comes from a human donor with classical Hodgkin lymphoma. The donor label of this sample is uncertain. The source was CD8+ T cells from blood, collected before the fourth cycle of nivolumab. The DNA of the CDR3 is TGTGCCAGCAGTTCCGTAGATACGCAGTATTTT. The encoded protein is CASSSVDTQYF.